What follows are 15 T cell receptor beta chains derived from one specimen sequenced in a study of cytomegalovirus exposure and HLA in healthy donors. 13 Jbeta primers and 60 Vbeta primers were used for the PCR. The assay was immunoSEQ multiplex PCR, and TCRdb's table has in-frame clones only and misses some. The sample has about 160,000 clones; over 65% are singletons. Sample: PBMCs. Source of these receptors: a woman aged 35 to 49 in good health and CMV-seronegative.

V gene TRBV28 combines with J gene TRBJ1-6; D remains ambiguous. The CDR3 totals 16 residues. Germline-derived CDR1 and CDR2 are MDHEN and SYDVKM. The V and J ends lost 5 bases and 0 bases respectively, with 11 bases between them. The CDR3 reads CASSPYRSSYNSPLHF. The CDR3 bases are TGTGCCAGCAGTCCCTATAGGAGCTCCTATAATTCACCCCTCCACTTT.

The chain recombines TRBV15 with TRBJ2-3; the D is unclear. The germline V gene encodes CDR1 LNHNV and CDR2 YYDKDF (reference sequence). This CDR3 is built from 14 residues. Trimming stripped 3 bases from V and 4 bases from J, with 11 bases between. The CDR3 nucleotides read TGTGCCACCAGCAGTGCCGGAGACTCAGATACGCAGTATTTT. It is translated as CATSSAGDSDTQYF.

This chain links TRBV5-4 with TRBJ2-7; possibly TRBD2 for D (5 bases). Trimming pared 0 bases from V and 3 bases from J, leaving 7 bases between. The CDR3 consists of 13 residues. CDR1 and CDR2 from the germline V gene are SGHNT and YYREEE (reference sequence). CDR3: CASSLERYYEQYF. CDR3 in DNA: TGTGCCAGCAGCTTGGAGCGGTACTACGAGCAGTACTTC. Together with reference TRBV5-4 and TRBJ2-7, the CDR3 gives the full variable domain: ETGVTQSPTHLIKTRGQQVTLRCSSQSGHNTVSWYQQALGQGPQFIFQYYREEENGRGNFPPRFSGLQFPNYSSELNVNALELDDSALYLCASSLERYYEQYFGPGTRLTVT.

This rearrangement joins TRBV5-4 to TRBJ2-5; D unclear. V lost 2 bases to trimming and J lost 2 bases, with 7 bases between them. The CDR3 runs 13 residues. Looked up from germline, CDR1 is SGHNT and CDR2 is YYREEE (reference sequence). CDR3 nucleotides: TGTGCCAGCAGCTTAGCTTTTCAAGAGACCCAGTACTTC. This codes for CASSLAFQETQYF.

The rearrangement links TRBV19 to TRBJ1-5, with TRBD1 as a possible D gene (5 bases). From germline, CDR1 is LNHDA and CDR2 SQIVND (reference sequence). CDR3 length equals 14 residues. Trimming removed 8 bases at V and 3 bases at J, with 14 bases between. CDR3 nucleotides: TGTGCCAGTCGCCTCGGGGGGGTCAATCAGCCCCAGCATTTT. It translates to CASRLGGVNQPQHF. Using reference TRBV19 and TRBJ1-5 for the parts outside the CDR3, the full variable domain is DGGITQSPKYLFRKEGQNVTLSCEQNLNHDAMYWYRQDPGQGLRLIYYSQIVNDFQKGDIAEGYSVSREKKESFPLTVTSAQKNPTAFYLCASRLGGVNQPQHFGDGTRLSIL.

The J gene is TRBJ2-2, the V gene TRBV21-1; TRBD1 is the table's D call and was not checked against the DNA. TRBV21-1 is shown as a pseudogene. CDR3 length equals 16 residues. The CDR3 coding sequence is TGTGCCAGCAGCAAAGTACTGGGACATCTCACCGGGGAGCTGTTTTTT. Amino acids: CASSKVLGHLTGELFF.

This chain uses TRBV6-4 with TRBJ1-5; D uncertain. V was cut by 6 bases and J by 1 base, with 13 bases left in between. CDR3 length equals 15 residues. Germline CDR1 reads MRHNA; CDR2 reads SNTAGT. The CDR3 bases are TGTGCCAGCAGCCTACACGGGGAAAGCAATCAGCCCCAGCATTTT. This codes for CASSLHGESNQPQHF.

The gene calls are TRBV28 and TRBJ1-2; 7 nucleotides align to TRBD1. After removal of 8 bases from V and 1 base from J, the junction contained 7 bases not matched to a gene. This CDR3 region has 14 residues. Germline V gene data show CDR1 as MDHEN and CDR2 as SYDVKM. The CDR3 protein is CASLRQGHNYGYTF. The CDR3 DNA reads TGTGCCAGCCTTCGACAGGGTCATAACTATGGCTACACCTTC.

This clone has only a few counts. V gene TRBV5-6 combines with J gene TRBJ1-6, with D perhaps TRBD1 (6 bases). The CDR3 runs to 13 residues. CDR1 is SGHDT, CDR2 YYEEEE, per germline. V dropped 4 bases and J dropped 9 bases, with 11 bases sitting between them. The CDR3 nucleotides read TGTGCCAGCAGCATACGGGGGGCTTCACCCCTCCACTTT. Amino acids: CASSIRGASPLHF.

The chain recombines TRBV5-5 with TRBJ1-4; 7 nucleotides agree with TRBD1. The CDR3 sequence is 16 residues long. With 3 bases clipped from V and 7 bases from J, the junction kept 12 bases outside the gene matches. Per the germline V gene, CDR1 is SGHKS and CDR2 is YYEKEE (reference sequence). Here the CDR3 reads CASSWGPGTVSEKLFF. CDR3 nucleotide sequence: TGTGCCAGCAGCTGGGGACCCGGGACAGTAAGTGAAAAACTGTTTTTT.

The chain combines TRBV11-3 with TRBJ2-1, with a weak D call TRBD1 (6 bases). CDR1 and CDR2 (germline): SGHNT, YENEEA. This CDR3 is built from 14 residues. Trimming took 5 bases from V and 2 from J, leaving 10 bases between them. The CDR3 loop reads CASSQDRAYNEQFF. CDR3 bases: TGTGCCAGCAGCCAGGACAGAGCCTACAATGAGCAGTTCTTC.

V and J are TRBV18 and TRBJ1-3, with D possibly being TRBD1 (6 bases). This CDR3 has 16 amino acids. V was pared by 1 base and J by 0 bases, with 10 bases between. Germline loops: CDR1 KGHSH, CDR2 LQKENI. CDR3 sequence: CASSPQGGVSGNTIYF. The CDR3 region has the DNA TGTGCCAGCTCACCACAAGGGGGAGTCTCTGGAAACACCATATATTTT.

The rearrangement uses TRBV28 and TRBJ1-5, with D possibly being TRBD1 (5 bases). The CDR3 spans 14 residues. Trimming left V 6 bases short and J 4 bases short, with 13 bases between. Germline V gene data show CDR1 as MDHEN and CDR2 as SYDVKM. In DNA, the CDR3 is TGTGCCAGCAGGAATAACAGGCCTAATCAGCCCCAGCATTTT. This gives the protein CASRNNRPNQPQHF.

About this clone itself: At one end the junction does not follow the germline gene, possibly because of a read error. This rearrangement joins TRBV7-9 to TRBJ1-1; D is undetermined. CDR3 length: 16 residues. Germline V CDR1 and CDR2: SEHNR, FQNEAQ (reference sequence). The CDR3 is CSSSSPQQILNTEAFF. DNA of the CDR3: TGTTCCAGCAGCTCCCCCCAACAAATCCTTAACACTGAAGCTTTCTTT.

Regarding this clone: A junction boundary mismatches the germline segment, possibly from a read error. CDR3 sequence: CASSPLSATNEKLSF. The DNA of the CDR3 is TGTGCCAGCTCACCGCTCAGCGCAACTAATGAAAAACTGTCTTTT. The chain employs TRBV18 and TRBJ1-4; D ambiguous. Germline V gene sequence: CDR1 KGHSH, CDR2 LQKENI. CDR3 size: 15 residues. Full variable domain (missing parts from reference TRBV18 and TRBJ1-4): NAGVMQNPRHLVRRRGQEARLRCSPMKGHSHVYWYRQLPEEGLKFMVYLQKENIIDESGMPKERFSAEFPKEGPSILRIQQVVRGDSAAYFCASSPLSATNEKLSFGSGTQLSVL.